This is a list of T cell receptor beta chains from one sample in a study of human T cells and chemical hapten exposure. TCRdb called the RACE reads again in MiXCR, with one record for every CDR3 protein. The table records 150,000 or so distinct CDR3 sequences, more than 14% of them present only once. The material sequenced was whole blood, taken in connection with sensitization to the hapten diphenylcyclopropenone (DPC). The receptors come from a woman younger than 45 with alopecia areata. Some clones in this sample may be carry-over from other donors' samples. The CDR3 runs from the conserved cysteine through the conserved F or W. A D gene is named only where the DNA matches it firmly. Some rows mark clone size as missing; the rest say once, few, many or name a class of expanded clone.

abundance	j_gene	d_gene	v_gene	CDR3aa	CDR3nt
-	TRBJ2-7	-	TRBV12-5	CASGHRNRAYEQYF	TGTGCTAGTGGCCACCGGAACAGGGCTTACGAGCAGTACTTC
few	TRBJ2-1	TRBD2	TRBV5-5	CASSLLAGGNNEQFF	TGTGCCAGCAGCTTACTAGCGGGGGGAAACAATGAGCAGTTCTTC
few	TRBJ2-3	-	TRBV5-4	CASSSPESLRTDTQYF	TGTGCCAGCAGCTCCCCGGAGAGCCTCCGCACAGATACGCAGTATTTT
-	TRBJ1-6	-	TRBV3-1	CASSQDPASNSPLHF	TGTGCCAGCAGCCAAGACCCCGCCTCTAATTCACCCCTCCACTTT
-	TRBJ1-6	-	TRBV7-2	CASSGILDSPLHF	TGTGCCAGCAGCGGTATCCTTGATTCACCCCTCCACTTT
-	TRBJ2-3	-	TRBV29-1	CSAEFLVSDTQYF	TGCAGCGCCGAATTCCTAGTGTCAGATACGCAGTATTTT
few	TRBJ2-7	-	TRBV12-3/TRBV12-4	CASSLSTVLLREQYF	TGTGCCAGCAGTTTATCGACAGTCCTCCTACGCGAGCAGTACTTC
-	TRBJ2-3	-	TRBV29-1	CSVSGLGTDTQYF	TGCAGCGTTAGTGGGCTGGGCACAGATACGCAGTATTTT
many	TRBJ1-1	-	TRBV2	CASSADRNTEAFF	TGTGCCAGCAGCGCGGACAGGAACACTGAAGCTTTCTTT
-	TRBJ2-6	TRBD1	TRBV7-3	CANSYQTGSGANVLTF	TGTGCCAACAGCTACCAGACAGGGTCTGGGGCCAACGTCCTGACTTTC
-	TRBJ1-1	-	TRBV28	CASVKGGAGTEAFF	TGTGCCAGTGTAAAGGGGGGCGCGGGCACTGAAGCTTTCTTT
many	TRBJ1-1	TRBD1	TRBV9	CASSLGQGREAFF	TGTGCCAGCAGCTTAGGACAGGGACGGGAAGCTTTCTTT
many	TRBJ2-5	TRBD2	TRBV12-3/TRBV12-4	CASSSLAGGPLETQYF	TGTGCCAGCAGCAGTCTAGCGGGGGGGCCCCTCGAGACCCAGTACTTC
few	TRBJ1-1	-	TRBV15	CATSRFLGQRMNTEAFF	TGTGCCACCAGCAGGTTTCTCGGCCAGAGGATGAACACTGAAGCTTTCTTT
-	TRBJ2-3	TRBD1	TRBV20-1	CSAIPDRGLSTDTQYF	TGCAGTGCCATCCCCGACAGGGGGCTAAGCACAGATACGCAGTATTTT
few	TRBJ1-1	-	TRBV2	CASSLSPRDSRAFF	TGTGCCAGCAGTTTATCGCCCAGGGATTCTAGAGCTTTCTTT
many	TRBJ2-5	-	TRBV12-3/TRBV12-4	CATQRTPGVETQYF	TGTGCCACCCAAAGGACACCGGGGGTGGAGACCCAGTACTTC
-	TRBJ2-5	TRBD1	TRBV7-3	CASSPTGGVETQYF	TGTGCCAGCAGCCCCACAGGGGGCGTGGAGACCCAGTACTTC
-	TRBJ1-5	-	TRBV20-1	CSAKRTEGLGSNQPQHF	TGCAGTGCTAAGCGGACAGAAGGTTTGGGTAGCAATCAGCCCCAGCATTTT
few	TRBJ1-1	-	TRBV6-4	CASQTTGNTEAFF	TGTGCCAGTCAGACGACAGGTAACACTGAAGCTTTCTTT
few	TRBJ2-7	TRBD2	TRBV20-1	CSASTGTSMYF	TGCAGTGCGTCAACTGGGACTAGTATGTACTTC
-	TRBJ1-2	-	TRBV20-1	CSAREGTNYGYTF	TGCAGTGCTCGAGAGGGGACAAACTATGGCTACACCTTC
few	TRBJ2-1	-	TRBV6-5	CASMSGRGLYNEQFF	TGTGCCAGCATGAGTGGGCGGGGGCTTTACAATGAGCAGTTCTTC
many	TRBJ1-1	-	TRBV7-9	CASSFPGYDTEAFF	TGTGCCAGCAGCTTTCCGGGTTACGACACTGAAGCTTTCTTT
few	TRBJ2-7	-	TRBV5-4	CASSSIQGSYEQYF	TGTGCCAGCAGCTCAATACAGGGCTCCTACGAGCAGTACTTC
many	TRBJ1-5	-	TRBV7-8	CASSLGNPNQDQPQHF	TGTGCCAGCAGCCTGGGTAACCCCAACCAGGATCAGCCCCAGCATTTT
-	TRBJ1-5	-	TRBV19	CASSPTTDEPQHF	TGTGCCAGTAGTCCGACGACAGACGAGCCCCAGCATTTT
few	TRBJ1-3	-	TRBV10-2	CASSGPMGSGNTIYF	TGCGCCAGCAGTGGGCCGATGGGCTCTGGAAACACCATATATTTT
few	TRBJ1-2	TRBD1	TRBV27	CASSSLPTGHGYTF	TGTGCCAGCAGTTCTCTCCCGACAGGGCATGGCTACACCTTC
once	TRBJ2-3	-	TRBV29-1	CSVMLAGGTDTQYF	TGCAGCGTTATGTTGGCAGGGGGCACAGATACGCAGTATTTT
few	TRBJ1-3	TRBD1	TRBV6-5	CASRDDRGKRNTIYF	TGTGCCAGCAGGGACGACAGGGGAAAGCGAAACACCATATATTTT
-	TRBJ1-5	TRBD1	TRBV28	CASSLGRGAQPQHF	TGTGCCAGCAGTTTGGGCAGGGGGGCTCAGCCCCAGCATTTT
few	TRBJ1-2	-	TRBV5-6	CASSLFGEPNYGYTF	TGTGCCAGCAGCTTGTTCGGAGAGCCTAACTATGGCTACACCTTC